The 21 T cell receptor beta chains below come from one sample, sequenced in a study of T cell repertoires in cytomegalovirus infection. Their antigens are not known. TCRdb independently ran MiXCR on the reads; one entry per CDR3 protein. Among approximately 910,000 distinct CDR3 sequences listed, less than 35% were seen once. Sequenced here: cultured CD8+ T cells from PBMCs, sampled from culture after CMV antigen stimulation. The receptors were gathered from a human donor in good health (CMV status not recorded). Some clones in this sample may be carry-over from other donors' samples.

The V gene is TRBV10-2, the J gene TRBJ2-1; the D call may be TRBD1 or TRBD2 (6 bases each). The CDR3 consists of 13 residues. Germline V lookup: CDR1 WSHSY, CDR2 SAAADI. Trimming took 11 bases from V and 4 from J, leaving 15 bases between them. Written as DNA, the CDR3 is TGCGCCTCCTTAAAGGGGGGATACAATGAGCAGTTCTTC. Translated: CASLKGGYNEQFF.

The sample holds one count of this clonotype. This chain joins TRBV7-9 and TRBJ2-3, with D hard to call. The germline CDR1 and CDR2 sequences are SEHNR and FQNEAQ (reference sequence). This CDR3 is 17 amino acids long. Trimming took 5 bases from V and 2 from J, leaving 20 bases between them. CDR3 nucleotides: TGTGCCAGCAGCCTCTACCGCGCGGTGGTTAACACAGATACGCAGTATTTT. Its translation: CASSLYRAVVNTDTQYF.

The chain recombines TRBV20-1 with TRBJ2-7; TRBD2 might be the D (5 bases). Germline V gives CDR1 DFQATT, CDR2 SNEGSKA (reference sequence). The CDR3 is 11 amino acids. Trimming shortened V by 3 bases and J by 6 bases, and 9 bases separated the two germline ends. CDR3 protein: CSASLGVEQYF. The CDR3 bases are TGCAGTGCTAGCCTCGGGGTCGAGCAGTACTTC.

This clonotype was picked up many times. The gene calls are TRBV7-2 and TRBJ2-1, with a tentative D call TRBD1 (6 bases). The CDR3 is 11 amino acids. V was clipped by 7 bases and J by 10 bases, with 11 bases between them. Looked up from germline, CDR1 is SGHTA and CDR2 is FQGNSA. CDR3 coding DNA: TGTGCCAGCACCCCAGGGGTGGAGCAGTTCTTC. It is translated as CASTPGVEQFF.

In this sample, this clonotype turned up a few times. The chain combines TRBV28 with TRBJ1-1; 8 bases fit TRBD1. The V segment lost 4 bases and the J segment 1 base; nucleotides outside the gene matches: 8. Germline V gene sequence: CDR1 MDHEN, CDR2 SYDVKM. The CDR3 loop spans 16 amino acids. The CDR3 sequence is CASSYSQGAWNTEAFF. The CDR3 DNA sequence: TGTGCCAGCAGTTACTCCCAGGGGGCCTGGAACACTGAAGCTTTCTTT.

J is TRBJ2-1 and V is TRBV7-3; tentatively, D is TRBD1 (6 bases). This CDR3 has 15 residues. Germline CDR1 is SGHTA and CDR2 is FQGTGA. The V gene lost 6 bases and the J gene lost 4 bases, with 16 bases spanning the gap. CDR3 DNA sequence: TGTGCCAGCAGTAAATCGGACAGCTATTACAATGAGCAGTTCTTC. Translating gives CASSKSDSYYNEQFF.

This chain connects TRBV6-2 or TRBV6-3 to TRBJ2-1; 8 positions agree with TRBD2. After removal of 6 bases from V and 0 bases from J, the junction contained 13 bases not matched to a gene. This CDR3 is 18 amino acids long. CDR1 is MNHEY, CDR2 SVGEGT, per germline. The CDR3 sequence: CASSMWVAGPTSYNEQFF. DNA of the CDR3: TGTGCCAGCAGCATGTGGGTAGCGGGACCTACCTCCTACAATGAGCAGTTCTTC.

This chain links TRBV15 with TRBJ2-1; no clear D. CDR1 and CDR2 (germline): LNHNV, YYDKDF (reference sequence). The CDR3 extends over 12 amino acids. The ends were cut back, 4 bases at V and 7 bases at J, with 8 bases in the middle. CDR3 bases: TGTGCCACCAGCACGCAGTATAATGAGCAGTTCTTC. Protein product: CATSTQYNEQFF. Using reference TRBV15 and TRBJ2-1 for the parts outside the CDR3, the full variable domain is DAMVIQNPRYQVTQFGKPVTLSCSQTLNHNVMYWYQQKSSQAPKLLFHYYDKDFNNEADTPDNFQSRRPNTSFCFLDIRSPGLGDTAMYLCATSTQYNEQFFGPGTRLTVL.

Many counts were recorded for this clonotype. The chain is built from TRBV7-2 and TRBJ2-5, with D maybe TRBD2 (6 bases). The ends were cut back, 4 bases at V and 0 bases at J, with 15 bases in the middle. CDR3 length: 16 residues. The germline V gene has CDR1 SGHTA and CDR2 FQGNSA. DNA for the CDR3: TGTGCCAGCAGCTCCCCCGCGGGGTGGTACCAAGAGACCCAGTACTTC. As protein: CASSSPAGWYQETQYF.

This clonotype was seen a few times. The chain employs TRBV19 and TRBJ2-1, with 8 bases aligning to TRBD1. This CDR3 has 15 residues. Losses at the gene ends were 3 bases for V and 7 bases for J; bases not matched to a gene: 8. CDR1 and CDR2 (germline): LNHDA, SQIVND (reference sequence). In DNA form, the CDR3 reads TGTGCCAGTAGTATTGGACAGGGTTTCCGAAATGAGCAGTTCTTC. Translation: CASSIGQGFRNEQFF.

The chain is built from TRBV7-9 and TRBJ1-3, with D possibly matching TRBD1 (6 bases). The CDR3 totals 15 residues. Trimming removed 5 bases from V and 1 base from J, with 12 bases in between. Germline assignment: CDR1 SEHNR and CDR2 FQNEAQ (reference sequence). CDR3 sequence (DNA): TGTGCCAGCAGCACTACAGGGATATCTGGAAACACCATATATTTT. It translates to CASSTTGISGNTIYF.

This clonotype was counted many times. V gene TRBV7-6 combines with J gene TRBJ2-2; D could derive from TRBD1 or TRBD2 (5 bases each). Germline V gene sequence: CDR1 SGHVS, CDR2 FNYEAQ. V shed 1 base and J shed 2 bases, with 8 bases lying between them. The CDR3 totals 15 residues. The CDR3 region is CASSLVGDNTGELFF. CDR3 nucleotides: TGTGCCAGCAGCTTAGTGGGGGACAACACCGGGGAGCTGTTTTTT.

This clonotype was recorded a few times. This sequence joins TRBV7-6 and TRBJ2-1, with D perhaps TRBD2 (5 bases). The CDR3 extends over 14 amino acids. The germline V gene has CDR1 SGHVS and CDR2 FNYEAQ. V was pared by 1 base and J by 8 bases, with 12 bases between. The CDR3 here is CASSLGPPGDEQFF. CDR3 nucleotide sequence: TGTGCCAGCAGCTTAGGGCCCCCCGGGGATGAGCAGTTCTTC.

The rearrangement links TRBV4-1 to TRBJ1-5; D might be TRBD1 (5 bases). The germline gives CDR1 MGHRA, CDR2 YSYEKL. The CDR3 covers 14 residues. Deletions cut 2 bases from V and 7 bases from J, with 12 bases between. The CDR3 DNA reads as TGCGCCAGCAGCCAAATAGGGGTAGACCAGCCCCAGCATTTT. It encodes CASSQIGVDQPQHF.

The chain links TRBV7-6 to TRBJ1-1; D is undetermined. Germline CDR1 SGHVS, CDR2 FNYEAQ. Between the trimmed V and J ends, which lost 3 bases and 7 bases, there was a span of 9 bases. The CDR3 sequence is 12 residues long. The CDR3 region has the DNA TGTGCCAGCAGCTTGGTCCCACTTGAAGCTTTCTTT. It codes for CASSLVPLEAFF.

This clonotype has more than one count but fewer than ten. The CDR3 loop is CASSIVGTQYF. In nucleotides, the CDR3 is TGTGCCAGCAGTATAGTAGGGACCCAGTACTTC. The chain recombines TRBV12-3 or TRBV12-4 with TRBJ2-5; D gene unclear. This CDR3 comprises 11 residues. V lost 5 bases and J lost 7, with 8 bases in between.

This clonotype was picked up many times. The rearrangement links TRBV6-5 to TRBJ2-1; TRBD2 matches 10 bases. Germline assignment: CDR1 MNHEY and CDR2 SVGAGI. The CDR3 extends over 15 amino acids. The V gene end was trimmed by 2 bases and the J gene end by 7 bases; junction bases not matched to a gene: 5. The CDR3 region is CASSYSGGAGNEQFF. In DNA, the CDR3 is TGTGCCAGCAGTTACAGCGGGGGGGCAGGGAATGAGCAGTTCTTC.

This clonotype came up a few times. Germline is not matched at one junction end, which may reflect a read error. This rearrangement joins TRBV7-7 to TRBJ2-1, with 12 bases lining up with TRBD2. The CDR3 consists of 17 residues. The V gene's germline CDR1 is SSHAT and CDR2 FNYEAQ (reference sequence). This CDR3 reads CASSPVTSGGSYNEQFF. The CDR3 DNA is TGTGCTAGCAGCCCAGTCACTAGCGGGGGGAGCTACAATGAGCAGTTCTTC.

The rearrangement joins TRBV7-6 to TRBJ2-5; D not certain. Germline-derived CDR1 and CDR2 are SGHVS and FNYEAQ. The V end lost 5 bases, the J end lost 4 bases, and 11 bases lay between the germline ends. The CDR3 contains 13 residues. This chain's CDR3 is CASSPGPTETQYF. The CDR3 nucleotides read TGTGCCAGCAGCCCGGGCCCCACAGAGACCCAGTACTTC. Full variable domain (remainder filled in from reference TRBV7-6 and TRBJ2-5): GAGVSQSPRYKVTKRGQDVALRCDPISGHVSLYWYRQALGQGPEFLTYFNYEAQQDKSGLPNDRFSAERPEGSISTLTIQRTEQRDSAMYRCASSPGPTETQYFGPGTRLLVL.

This chain uses TRBV11-1 with TRBJ1-3; D not certain. This CDR3 is built from 15 residues. Looked up from germline, CDR1 is SGHAT and CDR2 is FQDESV (reference sequence). The ends were cut back, 5 bases at V and 2 bases at J, with 13 bases in the middle. The CDR3 DNA sequence: TGTGCCAGCAGCCGACTATCCGGGACTGGAAACACCATATATTTT. This gives the protein CASSRLSGTGNTIYF.

This clonotype has just a few counts. V is TRBV6-6 and J is TRBJ1-1, with D uncertain. Germline CDR1 MNHNY, CDR2 SVGAGI (reference sequence). V gave up 2 bases and J gave up 1 base, with 11 bases separating them. This CDR3 region has 15 residues. The CDR3 here is CASSYQNRRNTEAFF. CDR3 bases: TGTGCCAGCAGTTACCAGAATAGGAGGAACACTGAAGCTTTCTTT.